This T cell receptor (beta chain) was retrieved from a study of shared clonotypes between healthy human individuals. Repertoires were generated with immunoSEQ multiplex PCR, while TCRdb's copy carries only in-frame clones and drops some. The sample lists more than 2 million clones; about 94% were seen once. Positive CCR7 selection of CD45RO-negative cells yielded the naive CD8 cells, and terminally differentiated effector memory CD45RA+ cells were excluded. Trimming pared 6 bases from V and 2 bases from J, leaving 18 bases between. This CDR3 has 16 residues. Germline CDR1 is MNHEY and CDR2 is SMNVEV (reference sequence).

The TCR sequence derives from a young man in good health. This chain joins TRBV27 and TRBJ2-3; possibly TRBD1 for D (5 bases). Sequencing was done on a sample of naive CD8+ T cells sorted from blood. The CDR3 loop is CASRPPNRRFTDTQYF. The CDR3 nucleotides are TGTGCCAGCAGGCCCCCTAACAGGCGATTCACAGATACGCAGTATTTT.